These 6 T cell receptor beta chains were sequenced from one sample in a study of beta chain features in type 1 diabetes. Study-wide results and caveats: TCRB CDR3 length was moderately but significantly reduced in all four CD4+ subsets of Type 1 diabetes patients.

Investigators reverse transcribed all isolated RNA, so they sequenced expressed TCRB transcripts. Clones were read by immunoSEQ multiplex PCR, and TCRdb kept only the in-frame ones, dropping some. The sample has around 600,000 clones, around 12% seen once; the top ten hold roughly 0.11%. Their recognized antigens are unknown. Sequences were obtained from naive CD4+ T cells from blood. These TCRs come from a man younger than 40 with type 1 diabetes.

The V call is TRBV5-6, the J call TRBJ1-1; no reliable D call. The CDR3 spans 12 residues. Per germline, CDR1 SGHDT and CDR2 YYEEEE. V was pared by 0 bases and J by 6 bases, with 6 bases between. CDR3 sequence (DNA): TGTGCCAGCAGCTTGGCCACTGCTGAAGCTTTCTTT. As protein: CASSLATAEAFF.

The CDR3 loop reads CASSLGPSYEQYF. DNA of the CDR3: TGTGCCAGCAGCTTAGGTCCCTCCTACGAGCAGTACTTC. V is TRBV7-9 and J is TRBJ2-7; D ambiguous. V was trimmed by 1 base and J by 0 bases, leaving 4 bases between them. The germline V gene has CDR1 SEHNR and CDR2 FQNEAQ (reference sequence). This CDR3 is built from 13 residues.

This clone was seen a few times. V and J are TRBV19 and TRBJ1-5; 7 bases align to TRBD1. CDR1 is LNHDA and CDR2 is SQIVND in the germline V gene (reference sequence). Trimming cost V 3 bases and J 6 bases; bases outside gene matches: 5. The CDR3 loop spans 14 amino acids. The CDR3 spells CASSIPDRAQPQHF. The CDR3 nucleotides are TGTGCCAGTAGTATCCCAGACAGGGCTCAGCCCCAGCATTTT.

There are a few counts of this clone. The chain recombines TRBV7-8 with TRBJ2-3; D is ambiguous. Trimming stripped 4 bases from V and 6 bases from J, with 5 bases between. The germline V gene has CDR1 SGHVS and CDR2 FQNEAQ. The CDR3 has 11 residues. DNA of the CDR3: TGTGCCAGCAGCTCCGTGGATACGCAGTATTTT. It translates to CASSSVDTQYF.

This clone has a handful of counts. The rearrangement links TRBV2 to TRBJ1-5; D call uncertain. Looked up from germline, CDR1 is SNHLY and CDR2 is FYNNEI. Trimming took 6 bases from V and 0 from J, leaving 9 bases between them. This CDR3 spans 14 amino acids. The CDR3 loop is CASRSGISNQPQHF. In nucleotides, the CDR3 is TGTGCCAGCAGGTCAGGAATTAGCAATCAGCCCCAGCATTTT.

This clone was found a few times. V usage is TRBV4-3 and J usage is TRBJ1-1, with D hard to call. There are 14 residues in the CDR3. Germline loops: CDR1 LGHNA, CDR2 YSLEER. Trimming took 0 bases from V and 1 from J, leaving 6 bases between them. The CDR3 region has the DNA TGCGCCAGCAGCCAAGATCACGGGAACACTGAAGCTTTCTTT. This sequence encodes CASSQDHGNTEAFF.